This TCR beta chain was profiled in a study of CD8+CD57+ T cells in acquired aplastic anemia. On the study more broadly: The mean DNA yield obtained from sorted CD4+ and CD8+ cells came to roughly 3.4 ug.

Study outcomes and limitations: CD8+ Simpson's diversity showed no significant patient-control difference.

Investigators profiled TCR beta VDJ and CDR3 from genomic DNA template. TCRdb redid the calling of the reads with MiXCR, one entry per CDR3 protein. The sample holds hundreds of thousands of distinct CDR3 sequences, roughly 64% seen once. Germline V CDR1 and CDR2: SGHKS, YYEKEE (reference sequence). The ends were cut back, 4 bases at V and 4 bases at J, with 12 bases in the middle. This CDR3 contains 15 residues. About this clonotype itself: Its antigen is still unknown.

This rearrangement joins TRBV5-5 to TRBJ2-6; D gene uncertain. The sequence was obtained from a human donor in good health, serving as a control. Sequenced input: sorted CD4+, CD8+, or CD8+CD57+ T cells (not recorded which) from PBMCs. CDR3 in amino acids: CASSPEATGANVLTF. CDR3 DNA sequence: TGTGCCAGCAGCCCAGAGGCGACAGGGGCCAACGTCCTGACTTTC.